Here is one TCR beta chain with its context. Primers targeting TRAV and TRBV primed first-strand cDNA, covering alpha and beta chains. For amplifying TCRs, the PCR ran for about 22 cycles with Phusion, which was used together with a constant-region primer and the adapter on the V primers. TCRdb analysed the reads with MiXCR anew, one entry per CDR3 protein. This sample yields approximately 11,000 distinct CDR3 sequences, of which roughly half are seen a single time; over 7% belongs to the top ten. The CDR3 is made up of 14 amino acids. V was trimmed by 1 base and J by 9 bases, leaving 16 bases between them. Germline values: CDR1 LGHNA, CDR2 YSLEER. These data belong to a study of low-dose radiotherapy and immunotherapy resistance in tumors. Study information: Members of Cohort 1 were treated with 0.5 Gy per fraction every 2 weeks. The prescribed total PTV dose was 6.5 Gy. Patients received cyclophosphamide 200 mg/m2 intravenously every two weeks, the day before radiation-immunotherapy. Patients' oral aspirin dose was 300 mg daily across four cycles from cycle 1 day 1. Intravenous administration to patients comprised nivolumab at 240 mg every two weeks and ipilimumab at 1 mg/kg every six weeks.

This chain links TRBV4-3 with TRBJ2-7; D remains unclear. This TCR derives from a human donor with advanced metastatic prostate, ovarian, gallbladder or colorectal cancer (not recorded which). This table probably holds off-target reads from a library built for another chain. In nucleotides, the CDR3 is TGCGCCAGCAGCCAAGGTTTTGGCCCACGCGGGCAGTACTTC. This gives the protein CASSQGFGPRGQYF.